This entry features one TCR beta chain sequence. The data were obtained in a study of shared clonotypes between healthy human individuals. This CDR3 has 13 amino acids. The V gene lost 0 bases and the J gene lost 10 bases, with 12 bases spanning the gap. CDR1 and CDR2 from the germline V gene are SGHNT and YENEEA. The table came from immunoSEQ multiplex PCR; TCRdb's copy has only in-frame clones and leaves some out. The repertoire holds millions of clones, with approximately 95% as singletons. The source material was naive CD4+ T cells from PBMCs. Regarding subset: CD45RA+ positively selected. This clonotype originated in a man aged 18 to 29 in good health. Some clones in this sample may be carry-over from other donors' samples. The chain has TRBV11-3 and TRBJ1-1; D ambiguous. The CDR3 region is CASSLDRGGGAFF. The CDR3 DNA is TGTGCCAGCAGCTTAGATCGCGGCGGTGGAGCTTTCTTT.